The clone carrying this T cell receptor beta chain was observed a few times. Its antigen is unknown. After template switching added a universal primer site, the resulting cDNA carried unique molecular identifiers. MiXCR was run by TCRdb on the 5' RACE reads, yielding one entry per CDR3 protein. The sample has around 1.7 million distinct CDR3 sequences, roughly 35% seen once. The data stem from a study of identical twins. Findings and limits, study-wide: Insertions ran lower in abundant cord blood beta clonotypes, though not in memory repertoires.

The TCR was taken from a newborn girl in good health. The sample comprised cord blood.

The chain's CDR3 is CASSLEGWISGGYNEQFF. CDR3 nucleotide sequence: TGTGCCAGCAGCTTAGAGGGTTGGATTAGCGGGGGATACAATGAGCAGTTCTTC. The rearrangement joins TRBV7-2 to TRBJ2-1, with TRBD2 identical over 9 bases. CDR1 SGHTA and CDR2 FQGNSA come from the germline V gene. CDR3 length equals 18 residues. V lost 1 base, J lost 4 bases, and 11 bases stayed unmatched.